This is a list of T cell receptor beta chains from one sample in a study of blood T cell repertoires in COVID-19. Produced via immunoSEQ multiplex PCR; TCRdb's table is partial and in-frame only. The sample has fewer than 350,000 clones, 88% seen once. Sequenced sample: PBMCs or T cells enriched from blood (not recorded which). The receptors were gathered from a woman in her thirties who had recovered from COVID-19. Each CDR3 is given with its conserved first and last residue. The order of the fields is CDR3 protein, J gene, V gene.

CDR3: CASTSSAREAYNEQFF
J: TRBJ2-1
V: TRBV4-2

CDR3: CASSTGTGSETYTF
J: TRBJ1-2
V: TRBV7-9

CDR3: CASSLFAYGSNTEAFF
J: TRBJ1-1
V: TRBV11-2

CDR3: CASSLGGTSGSFADTQYF
J: TRBJ2-3
V: TRBV18

CDR3: CASREGGDSPLHF
J: TRBJ1-6
V: TRBV28

CDR3: CASSLEGGTEAFF
J: TRBJ1-1
V: TRBV7-9

CDR3: CASSLADTSYGYTF
J: TRBJ1-2
V: TRBV5-1

CDR3: CASSRDRVNQPQHF
J: TRBJ1-5
V: TRBV6-5

CDR3: CASSALAGANEQFF
J: TRBJ2-1
V: TRBV9

CDR3: CASSQLRTGGYEQYF
J: TRBJ2-7
V: TRBV4-1

CDR3: CASSSGSGLHYYEQYF
J: TRBJ2-7
V: TRBV5-6

CDR3: CAWGYSNQPQHF
J: TRBJ1-5
V: TRBV30

CDR3: CASSRTGTREEYGYTF
J: TRBJ1-2
V: TRBV4-1

CDR3: CASSRSGGIDEQYF
J: TRBJ2-7
V: TRBV3-1/TRBV3-2

CDR3: CASSSGTARTDTQYF
J: TRBJ2-3
V: TRBV7-3

CDR3: CASSQDPGGAGEQYF
J: TRBJ2-7
V: TRBV4-3

CDR3: CASSYLRATHGYTF
J: TRBJ1-2
V: TRBV6-2/TRBV6-3

CDR3: CASSTAGGWPEAFF
J: TRBJ1-1
V: TRBV28